This T cell receptor (beta chain) appears in the sequencing data of a study of cytomegalovirus exposure and HLA in healthy donors. Here immunoSEQ multiplex PCR was the method, and the copy in TCRdb shows in-frame clones only, minus some. The sample holds about 130,000 clones; roughly 89% are singletons and the top ten take 9%. Donors were drawn from the approximately 120-subject validation cohort, separate from the approximately 670-subject first cohort. The trim removed 0 bases at V and 3 bases at J, leaving 6 bases unmatched. The CDR3 is 16 residues long. The germline CDR1 and CDR2 sequences are KGHSH and LQKENI.

This rearrangement joins TRBV18 to TRBJ2-7; 9 positions agree with TRBD2. Material: PBMCs. The clonotype comes from a woman younger than 35 in good health and CMV-seropositive. The CDR3 sequence: CASSPPGSSGNYEQYF. DNA for the CDR3: TGTGCCAGCTCACCACCGGGTTCTAGCGGGAACTACGAGCAGTACTTC.